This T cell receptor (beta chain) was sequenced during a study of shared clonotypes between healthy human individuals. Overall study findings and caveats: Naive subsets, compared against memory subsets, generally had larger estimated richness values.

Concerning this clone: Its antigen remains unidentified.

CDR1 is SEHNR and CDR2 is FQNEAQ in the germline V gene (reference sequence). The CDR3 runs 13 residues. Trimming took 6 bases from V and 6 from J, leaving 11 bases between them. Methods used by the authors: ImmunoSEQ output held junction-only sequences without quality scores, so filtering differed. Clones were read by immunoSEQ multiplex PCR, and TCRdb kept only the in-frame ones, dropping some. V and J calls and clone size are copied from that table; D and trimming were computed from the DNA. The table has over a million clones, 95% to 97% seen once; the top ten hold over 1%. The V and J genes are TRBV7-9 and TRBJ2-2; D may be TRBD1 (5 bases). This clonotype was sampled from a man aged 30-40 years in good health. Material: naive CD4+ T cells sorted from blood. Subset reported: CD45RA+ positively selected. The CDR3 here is CASRLRGAGELFF. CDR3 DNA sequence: TGTGCCAGCAGACTAAGGGGTGCCGGGGAGCTGTTTTTT.